This TCR beta chain was documented in a study of neoadjuvant anti-PD-1 for oral cavity cancer. Most PBMC samples had approximately 500 ng input DNA in six replicates. Measured with immunoSEQ multiplex PCR; TCRdb has only the in-frame clones, and not every one. The sample includes 35,000 to 50,000 clones, 65% to 85% of them seen just once. Time point described: after neoadjuvant nivolumab, at surgical resection. CDR3 length: 14 amino acids. V lost 1 base and J 5 bases, leaving 11 bases between the germline ends. Germline V lookup: CDR1 MGHRA, CDR2 YSYEKL. The sequence derives from a person aged 35-80 years with oral cavity squamous cell carcinoma. This rearrangement joins TRBV4-1 to TRBJ2-5; D remains unclear. Sequencing was performed on PBMCs, taken after nivolumab (anti-PD-1) treatment. The DNA for the CDR3 is TGCGCCAGCAGCCAAGCCGTTCTAGTGGAGACCCAGTACTTC. Translating gives CASSQAVLVETQYF.